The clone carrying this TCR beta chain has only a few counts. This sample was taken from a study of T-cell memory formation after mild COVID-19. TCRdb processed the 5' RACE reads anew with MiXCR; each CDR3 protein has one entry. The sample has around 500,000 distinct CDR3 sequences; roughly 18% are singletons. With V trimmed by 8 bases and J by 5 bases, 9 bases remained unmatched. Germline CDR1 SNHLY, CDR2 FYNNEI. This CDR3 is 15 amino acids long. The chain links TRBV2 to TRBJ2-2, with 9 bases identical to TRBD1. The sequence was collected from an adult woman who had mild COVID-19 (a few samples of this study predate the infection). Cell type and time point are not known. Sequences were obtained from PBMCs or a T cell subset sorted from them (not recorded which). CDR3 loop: CASGETGGWTGELFF. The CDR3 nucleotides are TGTGCCAGCGGAGAGACAGGGGGATGGACCGGGGAGCTGTTTTTT.